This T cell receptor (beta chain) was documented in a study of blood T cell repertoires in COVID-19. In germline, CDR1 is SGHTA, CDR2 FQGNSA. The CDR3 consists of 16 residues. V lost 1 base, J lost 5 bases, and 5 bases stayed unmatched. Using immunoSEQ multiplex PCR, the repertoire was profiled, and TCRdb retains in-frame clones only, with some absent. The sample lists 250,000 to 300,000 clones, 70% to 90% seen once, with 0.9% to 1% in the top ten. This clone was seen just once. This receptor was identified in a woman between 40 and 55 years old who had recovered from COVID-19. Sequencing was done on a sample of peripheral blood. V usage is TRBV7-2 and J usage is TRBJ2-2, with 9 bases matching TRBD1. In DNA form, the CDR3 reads TGTGCCAGCAGCTTAGAAGGGACAGGGCAAACCGGGGAGCTGTTTTTT. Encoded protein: CASSLEGTGQTGELFF. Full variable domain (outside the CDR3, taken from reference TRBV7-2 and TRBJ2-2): GAGVSQSPSNKVTEKGKDVELRCDPISGHTALYWYRQSLGQGLEFLIYFQGNSAPDKSGLPSDRFSAERTGGSVSTLTIQRTQQEDSAVYLCASSLEGTGQTGELFFGEGSRLTVL.